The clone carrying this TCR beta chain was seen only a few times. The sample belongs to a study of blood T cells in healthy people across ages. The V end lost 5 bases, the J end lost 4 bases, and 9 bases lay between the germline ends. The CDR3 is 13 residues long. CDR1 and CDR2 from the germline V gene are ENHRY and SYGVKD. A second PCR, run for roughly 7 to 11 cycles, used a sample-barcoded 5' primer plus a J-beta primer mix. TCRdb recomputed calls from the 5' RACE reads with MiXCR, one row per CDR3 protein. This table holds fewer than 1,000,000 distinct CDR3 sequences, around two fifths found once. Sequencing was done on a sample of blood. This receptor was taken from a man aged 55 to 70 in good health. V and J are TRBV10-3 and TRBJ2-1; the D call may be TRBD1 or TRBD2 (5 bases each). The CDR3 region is CAISTGAYNEQFF. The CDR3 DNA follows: TGTGCCATCAGTACCGGGGCATACAATGAGCAGTTCTTC.